What follows are 13 T cell receptor beta chains derived from one specimen sequenced in a study of Graves' ophthalmopathy and Graves' hyperthyroidism. The study amplified TCR beta CDR3 regions using RNA transcripts. First-round RT-PCR employed HTBI primers, with a second-round multiplex PCR after it. TCRdb fed the multiplex PCR reads into MiXCR, producing one record per CDR3 protein. Of fewer than 600,000 distinct CDR3 sequences listed, 13% to 15% were seen once; the top ten hold 9.8%. The sequenced sample was blood. The source is a woman aged 25 to 39 with Graves' ophthalmopathy.

In this sample, this clonotype turned up many times. This chain's CDR3 is CASSFLSEGRTRTYF. CDR3 in DNA: TGTGCCAGCAGCTTCCTTTCGGAGGGACGGACACGCACCTACTTC. The chain joins TRBV28 to TRBJ2-4, with a weak D call TRBD2 (6 bases). V was pared by 6 bases and J by 16 bases, with 28 bases between. CDR3 length equals 15 residues. The germline CDR1 and CDR2 sequences are MDHEN and SYDVKM.

This clonotype turned up a few times. This chain uses TRBV3-1 with TRBJ1-5; D call uncertain. V dropped 1 base and J dropped 6 bases, with 10 bases sitting between them. The CDR3 extends over 14 amino acids. Germline V gives CDR1 LGHDT, CDR2 YNNKEL (reference sequence). In DNA form, the CDR3 reads TGTGCCAGCAGCCAAGTTCTAGGAGGTCAGCCCCAGCATTTT. It translates to CASSQVLGGQPQHF. Drawing the rest from reference TRBV3-1 and TRBJ1-5, the complete variable domain is DTAVSQTPKYLVTQMGNDKSIKCEQNLGHDTMYWYKQDSKKFLKIMFSYNNKELIINETVPNRFSPKSPDKAHLNLHINSLELGDSAVYFCASSQVLGGQPQHFGDGTRLSIL.

Many counts were recorded for this clonotype. The J gene is TRBJ1-1, the V gene TRBV7-8; TRBD1 is a possible D gene (6 bases). V gave up 8 bases and J gave up 1 base, with 20 bases separating them. Germline-derived CDR1 and CDR2 are SGHVS and FQNEAQ. This CDR3 region has 16 residues. The chain's CDR3 is CASLLTPGQRNTEAFF. CDR3 DNA: TGTGCCAGCCTTTTGACACCGGGACAAAGGAACACTGAAGCTTTCTTT. The whole variable domain, filled in from reference TRBV7-8 and TRBJ1-1, reads GAGVSQSPRYKVAKRGQDVALRCDPISGHVSLFWYQQALGQGPEFLTYFQNEAQLDKSGLPSDRFFAERPEGSVSTLKIQRTQQEDSAVYLCASLLTPGQRNTEAFFGQGTRLTVV.

The chain joins TRBV5-1 to TRBJ2-5; 7 bases map to TRBD2. Trimming took 8 bases from V and 1 from J; bases not matched to a gene: 5. Looked up from germline, CDR1 is SGHRS and CDR2 is YFSETQ. This CDR3 spans 13 amino acids. The CDR3 is CASGAGTQETQYF. CDR3 DNA sequence: TGCGCCAGTGGAGCGGGGACCCAAGAGACCCAGTACTTC.

This clonotype was counted a few times. V gene TRBV5-1 combines with J gene TRBJ1-2; TRBD1 matches 9 bases. CDR3 length: 15 amino acids. Germline CDR1 reads SGHRS; CDR2 reads YFSETQ. V lost 4 bases, J lost 6 bases, and 10 bases stayed unmatched. CDR3 in DNA: TGCGCCAGCAGCCCAGCCCTAGGGACAGGGAATGGCTACACCTTC. It is translated as CASSPALGTGNGYTF.

The CDR3 reads CASSGSTGAETQYF. DNA for the CDR3: TGTGCCAGCAGCGGGTCAACAGGAGCAGAGACCCAGTACTTC. The chain joins TRBV9 to TRBJ2-5; perhaps TRBD1 as D (5 bases). Germline values: CDR1 SGDLS, CDR2 YYNGEE. Trimming left V 3 bases short and J 4 bases short, with 13 bases between. This CDR3 has 14 amino acids.

This clonotype showed up just a few times. The chain combines TRBV11-1 with TRBJ1-1, with 7 bases identical to TRBD1. This CDR3 is 17 amino acids long. The germline CDR1 and CDR2 sequences are SGHAT and FQDESV (reference sequence). Trimming cost V 6 bases and J 0 bases; bases outside gene matches: 13. The CDR3 here is CASRPRGGRSMNTEAFF. The CDR3 DNA follows: TGTGCCAGCAGACCTCGAGGGGGCAGATCCATGAACACTGAAGCTTTCTTT.

This sequence joins TRBV30 and TRBJ2-5; 8 bases line up with TRBD2. V lost 3 bases and J lost 5; bases outside the gene matches: 11. Germline CDR1 GTSNPN, CDR2 SVGIG (reference sequence). CDR3 length equals 15 residues. This CDR3 reads CAWSLRLAGSETQYF. The CDR3 bases are TGTGCCTGGAGCCTAAGGCTAGCGGGTTCTGAGACCCAGTACTTC.

Turning to this clonotype: Likely a read error: the CDR3 ends without its conserved phenylalanine or tryptophan. No DNA is shown, since the ends of the CDR3 on it are uncertain; the CDR3 is the one TCRdb lists. The rearrangement uses TRBV6-1 and TRBJ1-2; the tabulated D call, TRBD1, remains unverified against the DNA. Germline CDR1 reads MNHNS; CDR2 reads SASEGT. The CDR3 is 13 residues long, counting both termini. This CDR3 is CASSPMGEGGYTV.

This clonotype was seen ten or more times. The CDR3, as DNA: TGTGCCAGTAGTAACGGACATAGCACCGGGGAGCTGTTTTTT. Residues: CASSNGHSTGELFF. This chain links TRBV19 with TRBJ2-2, with a tentative D call TRBD1 (5 bases). Germline V gives CDR1 LNHDA, CDR2 SQIVND (reference sequence). V was trimmed by 4 bases and J by 4 bases, leaving 10 bases between them. This CDR3 region has 14 residues.

This clonotype was seen repeatedly, ten times or more. This sequence joins TRBV6-1 and TRBJ2-7; a possible D gene is TRBD1 (5 bases). Germline lookup yields CDR1 MNHNS and CDR2 SASEGT. V lost 4 bases and J lost 1, with 23 bases in between. This CDR3 comprises 18 residues. The CDR3 nucleotides are TGTGCCAGCAGTGTCAACCCCCGGTTTCAGGGTGTATCCTACGAGCAGTACTTC. Translating it yields CASSVNPRFQGVSYEQYF.

This clonotype was counted at least ten times. The V call is TRBV30, the J call TRBJ1-2; TRBD1 is a possible D gene (5 bases). The CDR3 covers 15 residues. Germline V gene lookup returns CDR1 GTSNPN and CDR2 SVGIG (reference sequence). Trimming shortened V by 5 bases and J by 3 bases, and 19 bases separated the two germline ends. CDR3 coding DNA: TGTGCCTGGCAACCCAACGCGGGGGGATACTATGGCTACACCTTC. It encodes CAWQPNAGGYYGYTF.

This clonotype was seen repeatedly, ten times or more. The CDR3 loop is CASSLSGPTYEQYF. The CDR3 coding sequence is TGTGCCAGCAGTCTCTCCGGACCGACCTACGAGCAGTACTTC. This chain links TRBV6-5 with TRBJ2-7; no reliable D call. Germline CDR1 MNHEY, CDR2 SVGAGI. Trimming took off 5 bases at V and 2 bases at J, with 13 bases between the two ends. This CDR3 has 14 residues.